The 12 T cell receptor beta chains in this list originate from one sample, sequenced in a study of cytomegalovirus exposure and HLA in healthy donors. Primers: 60 Vbeta forward and 13 Jbeta reverse. Profiling relied on immunoSEQ multiplex PCR, and the TCRdb table lists in-frame clones only, not all of them. The sample consists of roughly 200,000 clones, approximately 80% of them appearing once. Sequencing used PBMCs. Receptors were obtained from a boy aged 2 to 9 in good health and CMV-seronegative.

This chain connects TRBV30 to TRBJ1-6, with D tentatively TRBD1 (6 bases). This CDR3 contains 12 residues. Germline CDR1 is GTSNPN and CDR2 is SVGIG (reference sequence). The V end lost 2 bases, the J end lost 13 bases, and 12 bases lay between the germline ends. CDR3 in DNA: TGTGCCTGGAGTCCCAACAGGGCCCCCCTCCACTTT. Its protein is CAWSPNRAPLHF.

V usage is TRBV29-1 and J usage is TRBJ1-1; possibly TRBD1 for D (6 bases). The CDR3 spans 20 residues. Germline CDR1 SQVTM, CDR2 ANQGSEA. Trimming cost V 5 bases and J 0 bases, with 31 bases left between them. The CDR3 protein is CSVNFWGFGQSTPMNTEAFF. CDR3 DNA sequence: TGCAGCGTTAACTTTTGGGGGTTTGGACAGTCTACTCCTATGAACACTGAAGCTTTCTTT.

The chain links TRBV5-6 to TRBJ2-5, with a weak D call TRBD2 (6 bases). Trimming shortened V by 2 bases and J by 11 bases, and 22 bases separated the two germline ends. CDR1 and CDR2 (germline): SGHDT, YYEEEE. The CDR3 has 15 residues. The CDR3 DNA is TGTGCCAGCAGCTTACCGGCCGGGGTAGCGGACCAGCAGTACTTC. Encoded protein: CASSLPAGVADQQYF.

The rearrangement uses TRBV28 and TRBJ1-1, with 7 bases aligning to TRBD1. The CDR3 length is 14 residues. Trimming took 4 bases from V and 1 from J; bases not matched to a gene: 3. Germline CDR1 is MDHEN and CDR2 is SYDVKM. CDR3 DNA: TGTGCCAGCAGTTCAGGGACAGCGAACACTGAAGCTTTCTTT. It yields the protein CASSSGTANTEAFF.

The V gene is TRBV4-1, the J gene TRBJ2-3; D not resolved. This CDR3 is 17 amino acids long. Deletions cut 4 bases from V and 0 bases from J, with 17 bases between. Germline V lookup: CDR1 MGHRA, CDR2 YSYEKL. CDR3 nucleotide sequence: TGCGCCAGCAGCCCCAACTCGATTCGGGTCAGCACAGATACGCAGTATTTT. Translation gives CASSPNSIRVSTDTQYF.

The J gene is TRBJ2-4, the V gene TRBV7-6, with 8 bases identical to TRBD1. The germline V gene encodes CDR1 SGHVS and CDR2 FNYEAQ. CDR3 length equals 12 residues. Trimming took 5 bases from V and 14 from J; bases not matched to a gene: 8. CDR3 amino acids: CASSPGTGVEYF. The CDR3 DNA reads TGTGCCAGCAGCCCCGGGACAGGTGTGGAGTACTTC.

This rearrangement joins TRBV6-1 to TRBJ2-7; D call uncertain. Germline values: CDR1 MNHNS, CDR2 SASEGT. The CDR3 length is 13 residues. V lost 3 bases to trimming and J lost 7 bases, with 13 bases between them. The CDR3 reads CASSESPLIEQYF. CDR3 DNA sequence: TGTGCCAGCAGTGAGAGCCCTCTGATTGAGCAGTACTTC.

On this clone itself: At one boundary the junction diverges from the germline segment, which might be a read error. This rearrangement joins TRBV5-1 to TRBJ2-3; D not resolved. Germline CDR1 SGHRS, CDR2 YFSETQ. This CDR3 has 13 residues. In DNA form, the CDR3 reads TGCGCCAGCACCTTGACACGCACAGATACGCAGTATTTT. Its protein is CASTLTRTDTQYF.

The chain uses TRBV6-1 and TRBJ2-7; perhaps TRBD1 as D (6 bases). There are 15 residues in the CDR3. Germline values: CDR1 MNHNS, CDR2 SASEGT. Trimming pared 7 bases from V and 0 bases from J, leaving 16 bases between. Written as DNA, the CDR3 is TGTGCCAGCATAGGTCAGGACAGACCCTCCTACGAGCAGTACTTC. Translating it yields CASIGQDRPSYEQYF.

The chain is built from TRBV19 and TRBJ2-2, with 10 positions matching TRBD1. The junction had 6 bases not matched to a gene; V was cut back by 8 bases and J by 3 bases. The germline V gene has CDR1 LNHDA and CDR2 SQIVND (reference sequence). This CDR3 has 15 residues. As DNA, the CDR3 is TGTGCCAGTTACACCGGGACAGGGGACACCGGGGAGCTGTTTTTT. Amino acid sequence: CASYTGTGDTGELFF.

The V gene is TRBV19, the J gene TRBJ2-7, with 10 bases matching TRBD2. There are 14 residues in the CDR3. The V segment lost 6 bases and the J segment 5 bases; nucleotides outside the gene matches: 7. Germline values: CDR1 LNHDA, CDR2 SQIVND (reference sequence). This chain's CDR3 is CASRQAGGKNEQYF. Written as DNA, the CDR3 is TGTGCCAGTAGGCAAGCGGGAGGGAAGAACGAGCAGTACTTC.

The genes are TRBV2 and TRBJ2-1, with 7 nucleotides matching TRBD2. After removal of 6 bases from V and 0 bases from J, the junction contained 5 bases not matched to a gene. Per germline, CDR1 SNHLY and CDR2 FYNNEI. The CDR3 consists of 15 residues. CDR3 in amino acids: CASRGRGPSYNEQFF. In nucleotides, the CDR3 is TGTGCCAGCAGGGGGAGGGGTCCCTCCTACAATGAGCAGTTCTTC.